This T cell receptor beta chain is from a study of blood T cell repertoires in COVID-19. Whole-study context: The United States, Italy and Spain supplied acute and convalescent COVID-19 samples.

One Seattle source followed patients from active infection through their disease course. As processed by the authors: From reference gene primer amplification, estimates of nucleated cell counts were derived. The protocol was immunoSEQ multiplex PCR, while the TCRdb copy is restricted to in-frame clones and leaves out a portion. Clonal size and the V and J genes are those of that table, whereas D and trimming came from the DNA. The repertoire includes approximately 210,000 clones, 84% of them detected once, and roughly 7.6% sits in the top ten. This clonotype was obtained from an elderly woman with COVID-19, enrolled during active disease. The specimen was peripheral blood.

The CDR3 region is CASSPSEMNTEAFF. The CDR3 nucleotides are TGTGCCAGCTCACCCTCAGAAATGAACACTGAAGCTTTCTTT. The chain joins TRBV18 to TRBJ1-1; the D is unclear. Trimming pared 3 bases from V and 0 bases from J, leaving 8 bases between. The germline gives CDR1 KGHSH, CDR2 LQKENI. The CDR3 contains 14 residues. Combining the CDR3 with reference TRBV18 and TRBJ1-1 gives the whole variable domain NAGVMQNPRHLVRRRGQEARLRCSPMKGHSHVYWYRQLPEEGLKFMVYLQKENIIDESGMPKERFSAEFPKEGPSILRIQQVVRGDSAAYFCASSPSEMNTEAFFGQGTRLTVV.